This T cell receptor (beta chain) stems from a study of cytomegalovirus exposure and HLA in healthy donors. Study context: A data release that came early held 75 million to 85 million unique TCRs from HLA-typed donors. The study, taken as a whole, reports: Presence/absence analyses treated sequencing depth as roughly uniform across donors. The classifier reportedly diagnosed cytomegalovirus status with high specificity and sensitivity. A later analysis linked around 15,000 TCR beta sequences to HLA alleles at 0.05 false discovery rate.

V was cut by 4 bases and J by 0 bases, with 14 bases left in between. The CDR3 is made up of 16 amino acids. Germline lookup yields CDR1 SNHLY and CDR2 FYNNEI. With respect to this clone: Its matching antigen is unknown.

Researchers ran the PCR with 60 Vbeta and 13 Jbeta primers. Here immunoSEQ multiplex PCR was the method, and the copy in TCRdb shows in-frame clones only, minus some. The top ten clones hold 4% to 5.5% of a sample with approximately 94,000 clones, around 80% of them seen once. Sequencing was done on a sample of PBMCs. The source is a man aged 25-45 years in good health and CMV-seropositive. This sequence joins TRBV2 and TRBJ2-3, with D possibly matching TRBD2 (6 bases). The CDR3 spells CASSVAGRPSTDTQYF. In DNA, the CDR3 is TGTGCCAGCAGTGTGGCGGGACGCCCTAGCACAGATACGCAGTATTTT.